This T cell receptor beta chain was profiled in a study of CD8+ T cells in alopecia areata. Study observations and caveats: Many expanded lesional clones remained in scalp and blood on tofacitinib.

The treatment denotes: oral pan-JAK inhibitor, 5-10 mg twice daily. Trimming pared 4 bases from V and 4 bases from J, leaving 20 bases between. Germline V gene lookup returns CDR1 PRHDT and CDR2 FYEKMQ (reference sequence). The CDR3 is made up of 18 amino acids. A word on this clone: The antigen remains unidentified.

The sequencing template was cDNA reverse transcribed from extracted RNA. Some clones are missing from TCRdb's copy, which holds only in-frame ones; the method was immunoSEQ multiplex PCR. The sample carries 90,000 to 150,000 clones, approximately 52% recorded once. The TCR sequence derives from a human donor with alopecia areata. The chain joins TRBV13 to TRBJ2-6, with unresolved D. The sample in question was CD8+ T cells sorted from blood, obtained at week 4, from a patient treated with tofacitinib. CDR3 DNA: TGTGCCAGCAGCTCCTGGAGAGACACGGTATTCGGGGCCAACGTCCTGACTTTC. This encodes CASSSWRDTVFGANVLTF.